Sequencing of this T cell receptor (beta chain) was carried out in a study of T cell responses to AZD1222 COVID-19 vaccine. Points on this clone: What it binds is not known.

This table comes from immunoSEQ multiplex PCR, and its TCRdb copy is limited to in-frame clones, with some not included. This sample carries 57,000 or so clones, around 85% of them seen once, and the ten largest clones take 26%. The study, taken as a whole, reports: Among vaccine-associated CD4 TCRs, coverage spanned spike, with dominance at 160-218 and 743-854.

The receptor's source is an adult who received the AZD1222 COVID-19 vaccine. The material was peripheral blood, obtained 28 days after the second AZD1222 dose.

CDR3 in DNA: TGTGCCAGTACCCCGGGCGTAGCGGGAGAAGGATTCGGTACGCAGTATTTT. Its protein product is CASTPGVAGEGFGTQYF. J is TRBJ2-3 and V is TRBV19, with 9 bases aligning to TRBD2. The CDR3 extends over 17 amino acids. Germline lookup yields CDR1 LNHDA and CDR2 SQIVND (reference sequence). Losses at the gene ends were 7 bases for V and 8 bases for J; bases not matched to a gene: 19.